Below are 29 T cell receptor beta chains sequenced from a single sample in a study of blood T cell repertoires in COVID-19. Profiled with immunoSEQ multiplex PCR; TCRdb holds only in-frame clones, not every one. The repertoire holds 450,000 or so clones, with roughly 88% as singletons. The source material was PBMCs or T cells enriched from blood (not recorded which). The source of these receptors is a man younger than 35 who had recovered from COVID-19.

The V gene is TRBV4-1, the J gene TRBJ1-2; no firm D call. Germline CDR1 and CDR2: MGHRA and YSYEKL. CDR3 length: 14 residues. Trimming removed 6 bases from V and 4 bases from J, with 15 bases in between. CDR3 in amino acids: CASSNPGSGYGYTF. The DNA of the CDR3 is TGCGCCAGCAGTAACCCCGGCAGCGGCTATGGCTACACCTTC.

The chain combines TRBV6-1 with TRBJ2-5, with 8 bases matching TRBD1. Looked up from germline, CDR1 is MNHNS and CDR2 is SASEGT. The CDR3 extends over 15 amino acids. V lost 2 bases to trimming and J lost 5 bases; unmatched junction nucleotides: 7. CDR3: CASSERQGARETQYF. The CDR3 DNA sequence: TGTGCCAGCAGTGAACGTCAGGGGGCGCGGGAGACCCAGTACTTC.

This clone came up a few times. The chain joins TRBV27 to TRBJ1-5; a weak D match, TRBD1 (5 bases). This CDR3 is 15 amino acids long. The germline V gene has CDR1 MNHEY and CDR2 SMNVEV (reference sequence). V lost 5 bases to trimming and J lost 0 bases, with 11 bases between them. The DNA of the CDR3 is TGTGCCAGCAGTCTGACAGTCAATAGCAATCAGCCCCAGCATTTT. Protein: CASSLTVNSNQPQHF.

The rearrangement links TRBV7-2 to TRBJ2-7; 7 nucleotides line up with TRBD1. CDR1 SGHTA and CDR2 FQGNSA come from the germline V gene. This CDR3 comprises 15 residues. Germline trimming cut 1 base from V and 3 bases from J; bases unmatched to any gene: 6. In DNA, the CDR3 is TGTGCCAGCAGCTTAGGACAGGGCTTGAACTACGAGCAGTACTTC. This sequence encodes CASSLGQGLNYEQYF.

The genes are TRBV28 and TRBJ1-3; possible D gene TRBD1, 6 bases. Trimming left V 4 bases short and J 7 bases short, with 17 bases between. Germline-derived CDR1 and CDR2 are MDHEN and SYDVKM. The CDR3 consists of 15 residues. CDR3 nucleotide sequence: TGTGCCAGCAGTTCACCGGGGACACATCGGAACACCATATATTTT. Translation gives CASSSPGTHRNTIYF.

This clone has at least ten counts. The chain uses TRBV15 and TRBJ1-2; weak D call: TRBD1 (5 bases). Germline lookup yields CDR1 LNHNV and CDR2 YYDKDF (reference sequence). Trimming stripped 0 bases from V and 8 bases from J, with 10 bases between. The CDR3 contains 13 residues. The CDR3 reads CATSRDRARGYTF. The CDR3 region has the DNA TGTGCCACCAGCAGAGACAGGGCGAGGGGCTACACCTTC.

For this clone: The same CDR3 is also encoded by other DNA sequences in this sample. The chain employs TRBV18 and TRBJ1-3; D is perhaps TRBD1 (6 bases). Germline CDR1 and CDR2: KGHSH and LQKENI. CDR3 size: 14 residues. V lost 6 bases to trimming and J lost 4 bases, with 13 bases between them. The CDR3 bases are TGTGCCAGCTCCCTACAGGGCTCGGGAAACACCATATATTTT. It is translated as CASSLQGSGNTIYF.

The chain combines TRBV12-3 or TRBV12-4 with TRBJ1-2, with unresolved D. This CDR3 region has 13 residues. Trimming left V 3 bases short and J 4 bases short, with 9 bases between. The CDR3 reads CASSFPPVYGYTF. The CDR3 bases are TGTGCCAGCAGTTTTCCCCCGGTCTATGGCTACACCTTC.

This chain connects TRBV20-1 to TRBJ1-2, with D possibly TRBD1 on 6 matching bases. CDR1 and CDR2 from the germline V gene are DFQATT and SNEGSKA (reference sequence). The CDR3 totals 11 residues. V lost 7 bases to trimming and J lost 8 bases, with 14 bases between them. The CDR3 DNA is TGCAGTGTTAGGGGGGCGCGGGGCTACACCTTC. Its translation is CSVRGARGYTF.

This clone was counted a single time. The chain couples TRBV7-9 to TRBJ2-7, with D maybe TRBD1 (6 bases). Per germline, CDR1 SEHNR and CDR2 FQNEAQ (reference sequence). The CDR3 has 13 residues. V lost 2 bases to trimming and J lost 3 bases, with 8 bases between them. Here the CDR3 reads CASSLWTDYEQYF. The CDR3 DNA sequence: TGTGCCAGCAGCTTATGGACAGACTACGAGCAGTACTTC.

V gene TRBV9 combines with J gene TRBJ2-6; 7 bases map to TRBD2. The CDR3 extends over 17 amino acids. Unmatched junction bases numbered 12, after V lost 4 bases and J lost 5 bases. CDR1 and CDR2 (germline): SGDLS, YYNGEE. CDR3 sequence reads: CASSPRSGEERANVLTF. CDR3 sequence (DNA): TGTGCCAGCAGCCCCCGCAGCGGGGAAGAGAGGGCCAACGTCCTGACTTTC.

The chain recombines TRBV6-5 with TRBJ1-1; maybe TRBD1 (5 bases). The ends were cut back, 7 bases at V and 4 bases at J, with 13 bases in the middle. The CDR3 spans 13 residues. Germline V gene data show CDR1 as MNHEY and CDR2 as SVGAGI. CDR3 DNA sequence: TGTGCCAGCATCGGGGGATTGGGCACTGAAGCTTTCTTT. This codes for CASIGGLGTEAFF.

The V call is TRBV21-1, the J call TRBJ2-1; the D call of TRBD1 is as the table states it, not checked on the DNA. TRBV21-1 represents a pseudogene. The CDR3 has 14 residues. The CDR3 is CASRRTGRTSEQFF. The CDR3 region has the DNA TGTGCCAGCAGAAGGACAGGGCGGACTTCTGAGCAGTTCTTC.

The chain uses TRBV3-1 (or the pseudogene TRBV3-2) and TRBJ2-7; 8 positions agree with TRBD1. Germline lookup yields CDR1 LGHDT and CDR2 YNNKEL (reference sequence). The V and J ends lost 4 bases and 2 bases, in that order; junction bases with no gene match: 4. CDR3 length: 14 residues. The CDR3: CASSRGQGTYEQYF. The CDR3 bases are TGTGCCAGCAGCCGTGGACAGGGAACCTACGAGCAGTACTTC.

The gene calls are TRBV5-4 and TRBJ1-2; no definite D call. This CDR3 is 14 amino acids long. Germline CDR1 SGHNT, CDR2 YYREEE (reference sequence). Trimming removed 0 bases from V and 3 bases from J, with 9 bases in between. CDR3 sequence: CASSLESGYYGYTF. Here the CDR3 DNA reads TGTGCCAGCAGCTTGGAGAGCGGATACTATGGCTACACCTTC.

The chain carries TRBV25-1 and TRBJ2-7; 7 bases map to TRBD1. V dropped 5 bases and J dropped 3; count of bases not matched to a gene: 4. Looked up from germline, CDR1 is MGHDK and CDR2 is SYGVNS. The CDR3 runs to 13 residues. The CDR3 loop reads CASSSGQFYEQYF. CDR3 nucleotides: TGTGCCAGCAGTTCGGGACAGTTCTACGAGCAGTACTTC.

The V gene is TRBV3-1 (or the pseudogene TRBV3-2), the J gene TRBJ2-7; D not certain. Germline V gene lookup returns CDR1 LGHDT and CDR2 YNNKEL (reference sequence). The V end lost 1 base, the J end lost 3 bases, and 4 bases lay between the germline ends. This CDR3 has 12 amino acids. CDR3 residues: CASSQVHYEQYF. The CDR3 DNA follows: TGTGCCAGCAGCCAAGTCCACTACGAGCAGTACTTC.

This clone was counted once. The chain's CDR3 is CASSHLLETQYF. CDR3 bases: TGTGCCAGCAGCCACCTTCTGGAGACCCAGTACTTC. The rearrangement links TRBV14 to TRBJ2-5; D is unclear. In germline, CDR1 is SGHDN, CDR2 FVKESK. The CDR3 runs to 12 residues. V lost 3 bases, J lost 5 bases, and 7 bases lay in between.

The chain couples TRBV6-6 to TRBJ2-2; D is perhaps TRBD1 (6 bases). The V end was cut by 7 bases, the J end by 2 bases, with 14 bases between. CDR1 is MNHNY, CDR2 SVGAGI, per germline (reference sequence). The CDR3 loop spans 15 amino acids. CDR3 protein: CASTTGRINTGELFF. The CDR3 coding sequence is TGTGCCAGCACTACAGGGCGGATTAACACCGGGGAGCTGTTTTTT.

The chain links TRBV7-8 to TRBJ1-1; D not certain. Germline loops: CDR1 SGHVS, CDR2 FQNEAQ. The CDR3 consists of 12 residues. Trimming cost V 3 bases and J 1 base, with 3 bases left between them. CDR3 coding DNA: TGTGCCAGCAGCTTCGGGAACACTGAAGCTTTCTTT. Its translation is CASSFGNTEAFF. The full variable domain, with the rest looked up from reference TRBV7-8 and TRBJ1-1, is GAGVSQSPRYKVAKRGQDVALRCDPISGHVSLFWYQQALGQGPEFLTYFQNEAQLDKSGLPSDRFFAERPEGSVSTLKIQRTQQEDSAVYLCASSFGNTEAFFGQGTRLTVV.

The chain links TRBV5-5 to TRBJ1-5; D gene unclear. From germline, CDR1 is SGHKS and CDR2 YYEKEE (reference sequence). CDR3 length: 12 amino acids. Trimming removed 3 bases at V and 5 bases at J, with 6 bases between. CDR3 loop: CASSYPDQPQHF. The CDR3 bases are TGTGCCAGCAGCTATCCCGATCAGCCCCAGCATTTT. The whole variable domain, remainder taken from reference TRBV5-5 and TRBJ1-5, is DAGVTQSPTHLIKTRGQQVTLRCSPISGHKSVSWYQQVLGQGPQFIFQYYEKEERGRGNFPDRFSARQFPNYSSELNVNALLLGDSALYLCASSYPDQPQHFGDGTRLSIL.

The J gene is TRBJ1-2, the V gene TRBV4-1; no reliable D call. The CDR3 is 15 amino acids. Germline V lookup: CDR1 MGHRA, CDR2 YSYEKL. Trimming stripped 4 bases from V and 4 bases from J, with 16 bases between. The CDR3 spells CASSPWESEVYGYTF. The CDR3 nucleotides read TGCGCCAGCAGCCCCTGGGAGTCAGAGGTCTATGGCTACACCTTC.

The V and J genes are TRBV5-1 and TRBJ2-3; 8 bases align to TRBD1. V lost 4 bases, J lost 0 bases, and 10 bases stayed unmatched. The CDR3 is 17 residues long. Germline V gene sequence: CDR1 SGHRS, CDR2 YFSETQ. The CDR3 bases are TGCGCCAGCAGCAACCTATTCGGACAGGGAAGCACAGATACGCAGTATTTT. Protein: CASSNLFGQGSTDTQYF.

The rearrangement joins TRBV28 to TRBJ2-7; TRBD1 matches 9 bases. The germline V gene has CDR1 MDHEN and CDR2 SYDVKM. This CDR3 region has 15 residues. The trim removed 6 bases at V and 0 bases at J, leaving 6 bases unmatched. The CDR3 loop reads CASSPGTGSSYEQYF. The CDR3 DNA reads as TGTGCCAGCAGCCCCGGGACAGGGAGCTCCTACGAGCAGTACTTC.

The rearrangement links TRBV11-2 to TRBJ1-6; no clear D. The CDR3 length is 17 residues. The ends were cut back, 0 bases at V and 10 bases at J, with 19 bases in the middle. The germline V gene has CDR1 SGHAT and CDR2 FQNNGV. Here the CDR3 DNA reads TGTGCCAGCAGCTTAGATCAGGCTCGGGGAAAACGATCACCCCTCCACTTT. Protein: CASSLDQARGKRSPLHF.

The DNA for the CDR3 is TGTGCCAGCTCACCCGGACTAGCGGGAGTTCCTGGTTACGAGCAGTACTTC. It yields the protein CASSPGLAGVPGYEQYF. V usage is TRBV18 and J usage is TRBJ2-7; 13 bases are a match to TRBD2. This CDR3 is 17 amino acids long. CDR1 and CDR2 from the germline V gene are KGHSH and LQKENI. Trimming at V came to 3 bases and at J to 4 bases, leaving 9 bases not matched to a gene.

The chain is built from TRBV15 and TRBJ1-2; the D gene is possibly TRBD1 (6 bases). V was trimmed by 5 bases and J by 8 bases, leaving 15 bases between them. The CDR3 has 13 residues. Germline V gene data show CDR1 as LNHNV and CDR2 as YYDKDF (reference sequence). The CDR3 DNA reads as TGTGCCACCAGCTATTCACAGGGTGACGGCTACACCTTC. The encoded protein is CATSYSQGDGYTF.

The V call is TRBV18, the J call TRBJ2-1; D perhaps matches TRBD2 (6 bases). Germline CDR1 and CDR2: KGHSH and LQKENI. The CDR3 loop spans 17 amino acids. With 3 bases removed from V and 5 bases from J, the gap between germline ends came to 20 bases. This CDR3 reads CASSPTGGGVLNNEQFF. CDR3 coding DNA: TGTGCCAGCTCACCTACCGGAGGCGGGGTACTTAACAATGAGCAGTTCTTC.

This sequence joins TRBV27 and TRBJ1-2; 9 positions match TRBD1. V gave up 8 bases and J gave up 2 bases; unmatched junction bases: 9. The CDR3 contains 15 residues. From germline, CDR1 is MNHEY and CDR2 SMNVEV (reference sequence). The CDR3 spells CASRGQGTGNYGYTF. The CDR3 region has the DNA TGTGCCAGCCGAGGCCAGGGGACAGGGAACTATGGCTACACCTTC.